Below are 32 T cell receptor beta chains sequenced from a single sample in a study of CDR3 diversity in severe acne. One entry per CDR3 protein, called by TCRdb with MiXCR from the PCR reads. Here the sample spans around 100,000 distinct CDR3 sequences, about half being singletons. The sequenced sample was blood. The source is a male donor with acne.

This clonotype has only a few counts. This rearrangement joins TRBV10-3 to TRBJ2-7; D is possibly TRBD2 (5 bases). Trimming pared 2 bases from V and 2 bases from J, leaving 13 bases between. This CDR3 is built from 15 residues. Germline V lookup: CDR1 ENHRY, CDR2 SYGVKD. The CDR3 loop is CAISEGGRATYEQYF. The CDR3 DNA sequence: TGTGCCATCAGTGAGGGAGGTAGGGCGACCTACGAGCAGTACTTC.

J is TRBJ2-1 and V is TRBV15; TRBD2 agrees at 8 bases. CDR1 is LNHNV and CDR2 is YYDKDF in the germline V gene (reference sequence). The CDR3 totals 17 residues. V lost 1 base, J lost 7 bases, and 12 bases stayed unmatched. The CDR3 region is CATSRGKRAGEGNEQFF. CDR3 sequence (DNA): TGTGCCACCAGCAGAGGAAAAAGAGCGGGAGAGGGTAATGAGCAGTTCTTC.

This clonotype has ten or more counts. The chain couples TRBV19 to TRBJ1-1; a weak D match, TRBD1 (6 bases). The germline V and J ends were trimmed by 5 bases and 1 base, with 11 bases remaining between them. This CDR3 region has 14 residues. The germline gives CDR1 LNHDA, CDR2 SQIVND (reference sequence). The CDR3, as DNA: TGTGCCAGTAGTCGACAGGAGACGAACACTGAAGCTTTCTTT. Translating gives CASSRQETNTEAFF.

This clonotype was seen more than once but under ten times. This chain joins TRBV12-3 or TRBV12-4 and TRBJ1-5; D remains ambiguous. The V end was cut by 8 bases, the J end by 4 bases, with 6 bases between. This CDR3 has 11 residues. The CDR3 DNA reads TGTGCCAGCGGTGAAAATCAGCCCCAGCATTTT. Encoded protein: CASGENQPQHF.

The chain has TRBV10-3 and TRBJ2-5; D gene uncertain. CDR1 and CDR2 from the germline V gene are ENHRY and SYGVKD. V was trimmed by 8 bases and J by 2 bases, leaving 6 bases between them. The CDR3 runs 11 residues. CDR3 nucleotide sequence: TGTGCCATCGGTCAGCAAGAGACCCAGTACTTC. The encoded protein is CAIGQQETQYF.

V gene TRBV7-2 combines with J gene TRBJ2-7; D not certain. The germline V gene has CDR1 SGHTA and CDR2 FQGNSA. This CDR3 is built from 9 residues. CDR3 DNA: TGTATCAGGTTGAACGAGCAGTACTTC. Translated, it gives CIRLNEQYF.

As concerns this clonotype: At one end the junction does not follow the germline gene, possibly because of a read error. The chain combines TRBV7-6 with TRBJ2-5; D may be TRBD1 or TRBD2 (5 bases each). CDR1 is SGHVS and CDR2 is FNYEAQ in the germline V gene. The length of the CDR3 is 15 residues. CDR3 sequence reads: CASSLAGSVGETQYF. DNA for the CDR3: TGTGCCAGCAGCCTAGCAGGGTCGGTAGGAGAGACCCAGTACTTC.

For this clonotype: This sequence may be a read error, since a much larger clone differs from it by one base. The chain joins TRBV7-3 to TRBJ1-1; D unclear. Germline V lookup: CDR1 SGHTA, CDR2 FQGTGA. The CDR3 has 13 amino acids. The DNA of the CDR3 is TGTGCCGGCAGCTTATCAGCAAACACTGAAGCTTTCTTT. Its translation is CAGSLSANTEAFF.

The V call is TRBV28, the J call TRBJ1-1; 8 nucleotides agree with TRBD1. Germline trimming cut 5 bases from V and 4 bases from J; bases unmatched to any gene: 6. The CDR3 covers 14 residues. Germline V gives CDR1 MDHEN, CDR2 SYDVKM. The CDR3 protein is CASSPLDRGTEAFF. The CDR3 nucleotides are TGTGCCAGCAGTCCTCTCGACAGGGGCACTGAAGCTTTCTTT.

Regarding this clonotype: Sequence at one end of the junction differs from germline and may be a read error. This chain uses TRBV6-6 with TRBJ2-7, with D unresolved. CDR3 size: 14 residues. CDR1 and CDR2 from the germline V gene are MNHNY and SVGAGI (reference sequence). Here the CDR3 reads CASRALDGTYKQYF. The CDR3 DNA sequence: TGTGCCAGCAGGGCCCTAGACGGCACCTACAAGCAGTACTTC.

This clonotype has ten or more counts. V is TRBV5-6 and J is TRBJ1-1; D is possibly TRBD1 (6 bases). Trimming took off 0 bases at V and 2 bases at J, with 17 bases between the two ends. Germline V gives CDR1 SGHDT, CDR2 YYEEEE. The CDR3 loop spans 17 amino acids. CDR3 protein: CASSLAAGVFYNTEAFF. The CDR3 DNA reads as TGTGCCAGCAGCTTGGCGGCAGGGGTCTTCTACAACACTGAAGCTTTCTTT.

The gene calls are TRBV9 and TRBJ1-5; no clear D gene. This CDR3 is built from 13 residues. The germline V gene encodes CDR1 SGDLS and CDR2 YYNGEE. The ends were cut back, 2 bases at V and 14 bases at J, with 17 bases in the middle. CDR3 coding DNA: TGTGCCAGCAGCGTTGGTGGAAATACCTACGAGCATTTT. Encoded protein: CASSVGGNTYEHF.

Many counts were recorded for this clonotype. This chain joins TRBV10-3 and TRBJ2-7; TRBD2 aligns across 10 bases. The V gene's germline CDR1 is ENHRY and CDR2 SYGVKD. The CDR3 is 16 residues long. The V segment lost 0 bases and the J segment 1 base; nucleotides outside the gene matches: 3. CDR3 DNA sequence: TGTGCCATCAGTGAGTCCGAACTAGCGGGGTCCTACGAGCAGTACTTC. Protein product: CAISESELAGSYEQYF.

Turning to this clonotype: A read error is possible here, since a much larger clone lies one base away. The chain combines TRBV20-1 with TRBJ2-2; D remains ambiguous. V lost 6 bases and J lost 4, with 15 bases in between. The CDR3 is 14 amino acids. Looked up from germline, CDR1 is DFQATT and CDR2 is SNEGSKA (reference sequence). CDR3 nucleotide sequence: TGCAGTGCCCGCGGAGTGGCACTCACCGGGGAGCTGTTTTTT. Its translation is CSARGVALTGELFF.

The chain has TRBV12-3 or TRBV12-4 and TRBJ1-6, with TRBD1 identical over 9 bases. Germline trimming cut 5 bases from V and 3 bases from J; bases unmatched to any gene: 5. This CDR3 has 16 residues. As DNA, the CDR3 is TGTGCCAGCAGTGAACAGGGGGCAATCTATAATTCACCCCTCCACTTT. This gives the protein CASSEQGAIYNSPLHF.

This clonotype was seen a handful of times. The chain uses TRBV2 and TRBJ1-5; D might be TRBD1 (6 bases). Trimming shortened V by 7 bases and J by 0 bases, and 19 bases separated the two germline ends. The CDR3 is 17 residues long. The germline V gene has CDR1 SNHLY and CDR2 FYNNEI. The CDR3 sequence: CASTREQGPNSNQPQHF. CDR3 DNA sequence: TGTGCCAGCACTCGGGAACAGGGTCCTAATAGCAATCAGCCCCAGCATTTT.

This clonotype turned up a few times. The V gene is TRBV2, the J gene TRBJ1-1, with unresolved D. CDR1 and CDR2 from the germline V gene are SNHLY and FYNNEI. The CDR3 length is 11 residues. The V gene lost 8 bases and the J gene lost 5 bases, with 9 bases spanning the gap. CDR3 sequence reads: CASRTGTEAFF. In nucleotides, the CDR3 is TGTGCCAGCCGGACCGGAACTGAAGCTTTCTTT.

The table lists this clonotype with a count of one. J is TRBJ1-1 and V is TRBV29-1; D perhaps matches TRBD1 (5 bases). The CDR3 sequence is 13 residues long. The V gene's germline CDR1 is SQVTM and CDR2 ANQGSEA. The ends were cut back, 8 bases at V and 0 bases at J, with 13 bases in the middle. CDR3 bases: TGCAGCACCTGGACAAGGATGAACACTGAAGCTTTCTTT. Amino acids: CSTWTRMNTEAFF.

On this clonotype itself: One end of the junction fails to match germline, which may point to a read error. The CDR3 DNA sequence: TGTGCCAGCAGTACGTATGCCAGGAACACTGAAGCTTTCTTT. It translates to CASSTYARNTEAFF. The V gene is TRBV10-3, the J gene TRBJ1-1, with D hard to call. Germline V gene sequence: CDR1 ENHRY, CDR2 SYGVKD. The CDR3 spans 14 residues.

The chain employs TRBV7-3 and TRBJ2-7; the D is unclear. The V and J ends lost 5 bases and 3 bases respectively, with 11 bases between them. Germline V gives CDR1 SGHTA, CDR2 FQGTGA. This CDR3 region has 13 residues. CDR3 nucleotides: TGTGCCAGCAGCCCGGCGAGAGACTACGAGCAGTACTTC. Translated: CASSPARDYEQYF.

The chain combines TRBV10-3 with TRBJ2-2; the D gene is possibly TRBD1 (6 bases). Germline loops: CDR1 ENHRY, CDR2 SYGVKD. This CDR3 is 13 amino acids long. V gave up 5 bases and J gave up 8 bases, with 12 bases separating them. The CDR3 DNA follows: TGTGCCATCAGTCCCAGGGGATCTGGGGAGCTGTTTTTT. As protein: CAISPRGSGELFF.

The chain carries TRBV18 and TRBJ1-6; D unresolved. Germline CDR1 KGHSH, CDR2 LQKENI. This CDR3 is built from 12 residues. V lost 0 bases and J 10 bases, leaving 4 bases between the germline ends. CDR3 protein: CASSPPRSPLHF. In DNA form, the CDR3 reads TGTGCCAGCTCACCACCCCGATCACCCCTCCACTTT.

This clonotype was counted ten times or more. This chain connects TRBV6-1 to TRBJ2-7; 7 bases are a match to TRBD2. The germline V gene has CDR1 MNHNS and CDR2 SASEGT. V was pared by 2 bases and J by 9 bases, with 10 bases of the junction left unmatched. This CDR3 spans 14 amino acids. The DNA of the CDR3 is TGTGCCAGCAGTGAACCCAGCGGGGCCACGTGGCAGTACTTC. This codes for CASSEPSGATWQYF.

The chain has TRBV29-1 and TRBJ1-4, with 7 bases that match TRBD1. After removal of 6 bases from V and 3 bases from J, the junction contained 4 bases not matched to a gene. The CDR3 has 13 residues. CDR1 and CDR2 (germline): SQVTM, ANQGSEA. CDR3 region: CSVAGGANEKLFF. The CDR3 coding sequence is TGCAGCGTAGCAGGGGGGGCTAATGAAAAACTGTTTTTT.

Comments on this clonotype: It may be a read error: a sequence one base away is much more abundant. This chain links TRBV7-9 with TRBJ1-3; D is undetermined. The V gene lost 5 bases and the J gene lost 4 bases, with 18 bases spanning the gap. Germline V gene data show CDR1 as SEHNR and CDR2 as FQNEAQ (reference sequence). The CDR3 contains 16 residues. The CDR3 sequence: CASSPIRLSLGNTIYF. In DNA, the CDR3 is TGTGCCAGCAGCCCAATAAGGCTCAGTCTCGGAAACACCATATATTTT.

This clonotype was found a few times. V usage is TRBV24-1 and J usage is TRBJ1-1; the D is unclear. Germline loops: CDR1 KGHDR, CDR2 SFDVKD. The CDR3 spans 13 residues. V lost 4 bases to trimming and J lost 3 bases, with 8 bases between them. CDR3: CATSDQDYTEAFF. The CDR3, as DNA: TGTGCCACCAGTGACCAGGACTACACTGAAGCTTTCTTT.

This clonotype appeared many times. V and J are TRBV5-8 and TRBJ1-5; D gene unclear. The ends were cut back, 0 bases at V and 2 bases at J, with 6 bases in the middle. The germline V gene encodes CDR1 SGHTS and CDR2 YDEGEE. CDR3 length: 14 residues. The DNA of the CDR3 is TGTGCCAGCAGCTTGGACGGTGGCAATCAGCCCCAGCATTTT. As protein: CASSLDGGNQPQHF.

About this clonotype: A read error may explain this, as a much larger clone is one base away. The CDR3: CSVGTGPERGELFF. The CDR3 nucleotides read TGCAGCGTCGGGACGGGTCCTGAGCGCGGGGAGCTGTTTTTT. This sequence joins TRBV29-1 and TRBJ2-2; tentatively, D is TRBD1 or TRBD2 (5 bases each). The germline V and J ends were trimmed by 6 bases and 7 bases, with 18 bases remaining between them. The germline gives CDR1 SQVTM, CDR2 ANQGSEA. This CDR3 is built from 14 residues.

Only one count was recorded for this clonotype. The chain is built from TRBV7-3 and TRBJ2-7, with 10 positions matching TRBD1. In germline, CDR1 is SGHTA, CDR2 FQGTGA. The junction had 6 bases not matched to a gene; V was cut back by 6 bases and J by 4 bases. This CDR3 region has 14 residues. The CDR3 sequence: CASRQTGGVYEQYF. As DNA, the CDR3 is TGTGCCAGCAGACAGACAGGGGGCGTATACGAGCAGTACTTC.

A note on this clonotype: This may be a read error: a much more frequent sequence differs by one nucleotide. The chain has TRBV5-1 and TRBJ2-1, with 9 positions matching TRBD2. Per the germline V gene, CDR1 is SGHRS and CDR2 is YFSETQ. CDR3 length: 17 residues. Trimming took 3 bases from V and 3 from J; bases not matched to a gene: 10. DNA of the CDR3: TGCGCCAGCAGCTCCTGCTTGACTAGCGGATTCTACAATGAGCAGTTCTTC. Translation gives CASSSCLTSGFYNEQFF.

This chain uses TRBV25-1 with TRBJ2-1; 15 bases line up with TRBD2. The CDR3 is made up of 18 amino acids. V dropped 5 bases and J dropped 5; count of bases not matched to a gene: 10. Germline V lookup: CDR1 MGHDK, CDR2 SYGVNS. CDR3 loop: CASSKPPGLAGGDNEQFF. The CDR3 DNA follows: TGTGCCAGCAGTAAACCACCGGGACTAGCGGGAGGAGACAATGAGCAGTTCTTC.

This chain connects TRBV7-8 to TRBJ2-2; 7 positions agree with TRBD1. Unmatched junction bases numbered 16, after V lost 5 bases and J lost 7 bases. Germline CDR1 is SGHVS and CDR2 is FQNEAQ. The CDR3 spans 17 residues. The DNA for the CDR3 is TGTGCCAGCAGCCCCTTAGAGGGGGCAGTTAGCAGCGGGGAGCTGTTTTTT. It yields the protein CASSPLEGAVSSGELFF.